Listed below are T cell receptor beta chains from one sample, sequenced in a study of Ad26.COV2.S vaccination and SARS-CoV-2 variants. Profiling relied on immunoSEQ multiplex PCR, and the TCRdb table lists in-frame clones only, not all of them. The sample lists fewer than 800,000 clones; more than 70% were seen once. Source: peripheral blood, taken in a trial of Ad26.COV2.S vaccine versus placebo. These receptors originate from a person between 18 and 65 years old who received the Ad26.COV2.S COVID-19 vaccine or a placebo. Both conserved end residues are part of each CDR3. D genes are given only for firm matches. Where a row states a size, it is once, few, many or the class of an expanded clone; other rows omit it.

V gene	J gene	clone size	D gene	CDR3 protein	CDR3 DNA
TRBV27	TRBJ1-1	NA	TRBD1	CARQQGRTEAFF	TGTGCCAGGCAACAGGGGCGCACTGAAGCTTTCTTT
TRBV11-3	TRBJ2-5	NA	TRBD2	CASSPAGVETQYF	TGTGCCAGCAGTCCAGCGGGAGTTGAGACCCAGTACTTC
TRBV18	TRBJ2-5	NA	NA	CASSKPGGQETQYF	TGTGCCAGCTCAAAACCCGGGGGTCAAGAGACCCAGTACTTC
TRBV19	TRBJ1-1	NA	TRBD1	CATDRGLNTEAFF	TGTGCCACCGACAGGGGATTGAACACTGAAGCTTTCTTT
TRBV3-1/TRBV3-2	TRBJ1-6	NA	NA	CASSQVGVSPLHF	TGTGCCAGCAGCCAAGTGGGGGTTTCCCCTCTCCACTTT
TRBV7-6	TRBJ2-6	NA	NA	CASSLSGLRSGANVLTF	TGTGCCAGCAGCTTATCGGGACTTCGCTCTGGGGCCAACGTCCTGACTTTC
TRBV5-1	TRBJ2-1	NA	NA	CASRVQYNEQFF	TGCGCCAGCAGGGTGCAATACAATGAGCAGTTCTTC
TRBV3-1/TRBV3-2	TRBJ1-3	NA	NA	CASSQGTGGRNTIYF	TGTGCCAGCAGCCAAGGCACCGGCGGGAGAAACACCATATATTTT
TRBV29-1	TRBJ1-2	NA	NA	CSGTDSSSNYGYTF	TGCAGCGGCACGGACAGTTCCTCTAACTATGGCTACACCTTC
TRBV30	TRBJ1-4	NA	NA	CAWSVDRGSEKLFF	TGTGCCTGGAGTGTGGATAGGGGAAGTGAAAAACTGTTTTTT
TRBV3-1/TRBV3-2	TRBJ1-4	NA	TRBD1	CASSPQGAGEKLFF	TGTGCCAGCAGCCCCCAGGGGGCCGGCGAAAAACTGTTTTTT
TRBV29-1	TRBJ2-1	NA	TRBD2	CSVATSGAYNEQFF	TGCAGCGTAGCTACTAGCGGGGCTTACAATGAGCAGTTCTTC
TRBV18	TRBJ2-7	NA	NA	CASSPLGAEQYF	TGTGCCAGCTCACCTTTAGGTGCCGAGCAGTACTTC
TRBV14	TRBJ1-6	NA	TRBD1	CASSRRPGQGNSPLHF	TGTGCCAGCAGCCGCCGGCCGGGACAGGGAAATTCACCCCTCCACTTT
TRBV6-4	TRBJ2-1	NA	TRBD2	CASSLQPGTSGSGGNEQFF	TGTGCCAGCAGTTTACAGCCCGGGACTAGCGGGAGTGGGGGCAATGAGCAGTTCTTC
TRBV11-2	TRBJ2-3	once	TRBD2	CASSSKTVSGTTDTQYF	TGTGCCAGCAGCTCCAAAACCGTTAGCGGGACCACAGATACGCAGTATTTT
TRBV18	TRBJ2-7	NA	TRBD1	CASSPRTGRDEQYF	TGTGCCAGCTCACCCCGGACAGGAAGGGACGAGCAGTACTTC
TRBV4-1	TRBJ1-5	NA	NA	CASSQSRGQPQHF	TGCGCCAGCAGCCAATCTAGGGGGCAGCCCCAGCATTTT
TRBV3-1/TRBV3-2	TRBJ2-5	NA	TRBD1	CASSSGQGGETQYF	TGTGCCAGCAGCTCGGGACAGGGGGGCGAGACCCAGTACTTC
TRBV5-1	TRBJ1-2	NA	NA	CASSLGDGTAYGYTF	TGCGCCAGCAGCTTGGGGGACGGAACAGCCTATGGCTACACCTTC
TRBV11-2	TRBJ2-5	NA	NA	CASSLNVVGETQYF	TGTGCCAGCAGCTTAAACGTGGTGGGAGAGACCCAGTACTTC
TRBV5-4	TRBJ1-2	NA	NA	CASSPDGNYGYTF	TGTGCCAGCAGCCCGGACGGTAACTATGGCTACACCTTC
TRBV30	TRBJ2-1	NA	TRBD2	CAWTPPGLAGGPKNNEQFF	TGTGCCTGGACCCCTCCGGGACTAGCGGGGGGGCCGAAGAACAATGAGCAGTTCTTC
TRBV18	TRBJ2-5	NA	TRBD1	CASFGQVQETQYF	TGTGCCAGCTTCGGACAGGTCCAAGAGACCCAGTACTTC
TRBV12-3/TRBV12-4	TRBJ2-1	NA	NA	CASSYQAKQFF	TGTGCCAGCAGTTATCAGGCAAAGCAGTTCTTC
TRBV30	TRBJ2-1	NA	NA	CAWSTGSSYNEQFF	TGTGCCTGGAGCACCGGGAGCTCCTACAATGAGCAGTTCTTC
TRBV7-2	TRBJ2-1	NA	TRBD2	CASSPWWRGGRDEQFF	TGTGCCAGCAGCCCTTGGTGGCGGGGGGGCCGTGATGAGCAGTTCTTC
TRBV7-8	TRBJ1-2	NA	TRBD1	CASSEPGQGAVVYGYTF	TGTGCCAGCAGCGAACCGGGACAGGGGGCGGTGGTCTATGGCTACACCTTC
TRBV6-6	TRBJ1-6	NA	TRBD1	CASSFAGTGHSPLHF	TGTGCCAGCAGTTTCGCCGGGACAGGGCATTCACCCCTCCACTTT
TRBV19	TRBJ1-5	NA	TRBD1	CASSRPGQGRNQPQHF	TGTGCCAGTAGTAGACCGGGACAGGGTAGAAACCAGCCCCAGCATTTT
TRBV29-1	TRBJ2-5	NA	NA	CSVGERRGETQYF	TGCAGCGTTGGCGAACGGAGAGGGGAGACCCAGTACTTC
TRBV30	TRBJ2-3	NA	NA	CAWAPHTDTQYF	TGTGCCTGGGCCCCCCACACAGATACGCAGTATTTT
TRBV5-1	TRBJ2-3	NA	TRBD2	CASSSSLGLAGEVDTQYF	TGCGCCAGCAGCTCCTCTTTAGGGCTAGCGGGAGAGGTAGATACGCAGTATTTT
TRBV6-5	TRBJ1-2	NA	TRBD1	CASTLDRAGYGYTF	TGTGCCAGCACCCTGGACAGGGCTGGCTATGGCTACACCTTC
TRBV7-2	TRBJ2-5	NA	NA	CASSLEGGVRETQYF	TGTGCCAGCAGCTTAGAGGGGGGAGTAAGAGAGACCCAGTACTTC
TRBV3-1/TRBV3-2	TRBJ2-1	NA	NA	CASSQAPQGENEQFF	TGTGCCAGCAGCCAAGCCCCTCAGGGTGAAAATGAGCAGTTCTTC
TRBV29-1	TRBJ2-1	NA	NA	CSVVVVGDEQFF	TGCAGCGTTGTCGTGGTGGGAGATGAGCAGTTCTTC
TRBV30	TRBJ1-4	NA	NA	CAWSTAVRTNEKLFF	TGTGCCTGGAGTACCGCAGTCCGAACTAATGAAAAACTGTTTTTT
TRBV7-8	TRBJ1-5	NA	NA	CASSFSGGARQPQHF	TGTGCCAGCAGCTTTAGTGGGGGGGCTAGGCAGCCCCAGCATTTT
TRBV11-2	TRBJ2-5	NA	TRBD2	CASSLQGGRAQETQYF	TGTGCCAGCAGCTTACAGGGCGGGAGGGCCCAAGAGACCCAGTACTTC
TRBV5-1	TRBJ2-1	NA	TRBD2	CASSLEAGVENEQFF	TGCGCCAGCAGCTTGGAAGCGGGGGTAGAAAATGAGCAGTTCTTC
TRBV6-1	TRBJ2-7	NA	NA	CASSESGRGEQYF	TGTGCCAGCAGTGAATCCGGCCGAGGGGAGCAGTACTTC
TRBV5-1	TRBJ2-7	few	NA	CASSQAGSYEQYF	TGCGCCAGCAGTCAAGCGGGCTCCTACGAGCAGTACTTC
TRBV15	TRBJ2-1	NA	NA	CATSRRDYNEQFF	TGTGCCACCAGCAGACGGGACTACAATGAGCAGTTCTTC
TRBV15	TRBJ1-3	NA	NA	CATSRGGFLGSGNTIYF	TGTGCCACCAGCAGAGGAGGATTTTTAGGGTCTGGAAACACCATATATTTT
TRBV19	TRBJ2-7	NA	NA	CASAGPMPYEQYF	TGTGCCAGTGCGGGACCGATGCCTTACGAGCAGTACTTC
TRBV18	TRBJ1-4	NA	NA	CASSPWGDEKLFF	TGTGCCAGCTCACCTTGGGGGGACGAAAAACTGTTTTTT
TRBV7-9	TRBJ2-1	NA	NA	CASSSTGREQFF	TGTGCCAGCAGCTCTACAGGGCGTGAGCAGTTCTTC
TRBV5-6	TRBJ1-2	NA	TRBD1	CASSPQDRGDYGYTF	TGTGCCAGCAGCCCCCAGGACAGGGGAGACTATGGCTACACCTTC